What follows are 5 T cell receptor beta chains derived from one specimen sequenced in a study of T cell repertoires in cytomegalovirus infection. Antigens for these TCRs are unknown. Each CDR3 protein is one row after TCRdb ran MiXCR on the reads. The sample gives about 160,000 distinct CDR3 sequences, about 22% of which show up once; about 25% is in the top ten. The specimen comprised CD8+ T cells from cultured PBMCs, sampled from culture after CMV antigen stimulation. These receptors all come from a human donor in good health (CMV status not recorded). Some clones in this sample may be carry-over from other donors' samples.

The V call is TRBV7-2, the J call TRBJ1-2; D is ambiguous. Trimming stripped 5 bases from V and 4 bases from J, with 20 bases between. The germline V gene encodes CDR1 SGHTA and CDR2 FQGNSA. The CDR3 runs 16 residues. Here the CDR3 reads CASSPRAAGVVYGYTF. The CDR3 DNA reads as TGTGCCAGCAGCCCCCGGGCGGCAGGAGTAGTCTATGGCTACACCTTC.

This clonotype has more than one count but fewer than ten. The chain combines TRBV4-1 with TRBJ2-1; tentative D call: TRBD1 (7 bases). Trimming left V 1 base short and J 5 bases short, with 15 bases between. The length of the CDR3 is 16 residues. CDR1 MGHRA and CDR2 YSYEKL come from the germline V gene. The CDR3 DNA reads as TGCGCCAGCAGCCAAGGCGGAGGGGACAGACACAATGAGCAGTTCTTC. Its protein product is CASSQGGGDRHNEQFF.

This clonotype was picked up a small number of times. The junction does not match germline at one end; this may be a read error. The chain has TRBV7-2 and TRBJ1-5; TRBD1 might be the D (6 bases). The CDR3 contains 18 residues. CDR1 SGHTA and CDR2 FQGNSA come from the germline V gene. CDR3 region: CASSLVSGAYRSNQPQHF. The CDR3 bases are TGTGCTAGCAGCTTAGTATCAGGGGCCTACCGTAGCAATCAGCCCCAGCATTTT.

This clonotype was found many times. The gene calls are TRBV29-1 and TRBJ1-2; no clear D gene. Germline values: CDR1 SQVTM, CDR2 ANQGSEA. V gave up 2 bases and J gave up 6 bases, with 10 bases separating them. The CDR3 extends over 12 amino acids. This CDR3 reads CSVETDENGYTF. For the CDR3, the DNA is TGCAGCGTTGAAACGGATGAAAATGGCTACACCTTC.

This clonotype was counted between two and nine times. The V gene is TRBV7-9, the J gene TRBJ1-1; no definite D call. Germline V gene sequence: CDR1 SEHNR, CDR2 FQNEAQ (reference sequence). Trimming left V 4 bases short and J 4 bases short, with 10 bases between. There are 13 residues in the CDR3. CDR3 sequence reads: CASSSWVGTEAFF. The DNA of the CDR3 is TGTGCCAGCAGCTCTTGGGTGGGCACTGAAGCTTTCTTT.